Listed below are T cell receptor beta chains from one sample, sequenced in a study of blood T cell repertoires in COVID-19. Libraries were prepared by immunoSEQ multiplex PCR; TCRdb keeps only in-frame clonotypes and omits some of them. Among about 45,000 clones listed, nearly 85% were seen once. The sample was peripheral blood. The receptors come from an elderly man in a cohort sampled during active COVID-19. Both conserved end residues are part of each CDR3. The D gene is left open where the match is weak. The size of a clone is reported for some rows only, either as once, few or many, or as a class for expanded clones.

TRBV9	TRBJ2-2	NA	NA	TGTGCCAGCAGCGGGGAGACAGGTACCGGGGAGCTGTTTTTT	CASSGETGTGELFF
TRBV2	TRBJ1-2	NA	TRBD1	TGTGCCAGCAGTAGAACGTTTGACAGGGGCCTCAGTAGGGTTGGCTACACCTTC	CASSRTFDRGLSRVGYTF
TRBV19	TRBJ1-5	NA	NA	TGTGCCAGTAGTATCTGGAGGGCGAGCAATCAGCCCCAGCATTTT	CASSIWRASNQPQHF
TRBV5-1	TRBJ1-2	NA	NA	TGCGCCAGCAGCGAACAGGGTCCCTATGGCTACACCTTC	CASSEQGPYGYTF
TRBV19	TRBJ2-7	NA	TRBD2	TGTGCCAGTAGTATCCTAGCGGGGGAGCAGTACTTC	CASSILAGEQYF
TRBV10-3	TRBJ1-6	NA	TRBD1	TGTGCCATCAGTGAGAGGGACAGGGCAGATCATTCACCCCTCCACTTT	CAISERDRADHSPLHF
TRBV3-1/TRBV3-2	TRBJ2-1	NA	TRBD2	TGTGCCAGCAGCCAAGATCTTGGGACTAGCAATGAGCAGTTCTTC	CASSQDLGTSNEQFF
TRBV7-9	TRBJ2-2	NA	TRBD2	TGTGCCAGCACCACTAGCGGGGGGGCCCTCGGGGAGCTGTTTTTT	CASTTSGGALGELFF
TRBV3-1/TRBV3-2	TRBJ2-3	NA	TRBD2	TGTGCCAGCAGGCCGAGCGGGAATAGAGATACGCAGTATTTT	CASRPSGNRDTQYF
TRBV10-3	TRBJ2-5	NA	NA	TGTGCCATCAGTGAGTCGCCAGTTCAAGAGACCCAGTACTTC	CAISESPVQETQYF
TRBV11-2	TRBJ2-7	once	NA	TGTGCCAGCAGCACCCGACAGAGCTCCTACGAGCAGTACTTC	CASSTRQSSYEQYF
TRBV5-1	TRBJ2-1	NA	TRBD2	TGCGCCAGCAGCTTGGTTCTAGCGGGAGCGGATGAGCAGTTCTTC	CASSLVLAGADEQFF
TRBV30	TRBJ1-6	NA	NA	TGTGCCTGGAGTGTACTCAGACAAGCTAATTCACCCCTCCACTTT	CAWSVLRQANSPLHF
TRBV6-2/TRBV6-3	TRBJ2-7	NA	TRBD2	TGTGCCAGCAGTTACTCTGGTCTAGCGGGATACTACGAGCAGTACTTC	CASSYSGLAGYYEQYF
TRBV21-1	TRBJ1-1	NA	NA	TGTGCCAGCAGCTTCCGAAGCCGTGACAGGGCCAACACTGAAGCTTTCTTT	CASSFRSRDRANTEAFF
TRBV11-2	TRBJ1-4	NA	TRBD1	TGTGCCAGCAGCTTAGCCGGGACAGGGAGCCTAGGGAAACTGTTTTTT	CASSLAGTGSLGKLFF
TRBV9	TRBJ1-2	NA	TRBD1	TGTGCCAGCAGCATATCCGGGACAGGGGCCTACACCTTC	CASSISGTGAYTF
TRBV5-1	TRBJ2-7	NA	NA	TGCGCCAGCTGCACCAGCGGCTCCTACGAGCAGTACTTC	CASCTSGSYEQYF
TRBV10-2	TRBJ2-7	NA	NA	TGCGCCAGCGGCTCGGGGGTAGCCTACGAGCAGTACTTC	CASGSGVAYEQYF
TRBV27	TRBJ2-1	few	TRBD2	TGTGCCAGCAGTTTATCGACTAGCACGTACAATGAGCAGTTCTTC	CASSLSTSTYNEQFF
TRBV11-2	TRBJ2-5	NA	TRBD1	TGTGCCAGCAGCCGTGATCTCCGGGACAGGGGAGAGACCCAGTACTTC	CASSRDLRDRGETQYF
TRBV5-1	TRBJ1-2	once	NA	TGCGCCAGCAGCGAATCAGGGGCATATGGCTACACCTTC	CASSESGAYGYTF
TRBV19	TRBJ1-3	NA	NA	TGTGCCAGTAGGGTGGAACAGCTCTCTGGAAACACCATATATTTT	CASRVEQLSGNTIYF
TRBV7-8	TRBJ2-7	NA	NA	TGTGCCAGCAGCTTAGATTTCCGCAGCTACGAGCAGTACTTC	CASSLDFRSYEQYF
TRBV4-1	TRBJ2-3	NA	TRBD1	TGCGCCAGCAGAAGTGACAGGGGACACCTCACAGATACGCAGTATTTT	CASRSDRGHLTDTQYF
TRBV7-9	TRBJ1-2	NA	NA	TGTGCCAGCAGTTTTGGGGGGAACTATGGCTACACCTTC	CASSFGGNYGYTF
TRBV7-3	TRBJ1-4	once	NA	TGTGCCAGCAGCCTTCAGCCTAGATCCACTAATGAAAAACTGTTTTTT	CASSLQPRSTNEKLFF
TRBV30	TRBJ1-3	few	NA	TGTGCCTGGAGCCTAGGAAACACCATATATTTT	CAWSLGNTIYF
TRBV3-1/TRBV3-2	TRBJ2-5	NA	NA	TGTGCCAGCAGCCTGGGCGGCGGGGAGACCCAGTACTTC	CASSLGGGETQYF
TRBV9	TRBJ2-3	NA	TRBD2	TGTGCCAGCAGTCCTCGGACTAGCGGGAGATCCGATACGCAGTATTTT	CASSPRTSGRSDTQYF
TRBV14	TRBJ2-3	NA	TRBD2	TGTGCCAGCAGCCAAGGAAGGACTAGCGGGAGCGTAGATACGCAGTATTTT	CASSQGRTSGSVDTQYF
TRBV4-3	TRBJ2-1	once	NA	TGCGCCAGCAGCCCGGGCACAGGGAGCAATGAGCAGTTCTTC	CASSPGTGSNEQFF
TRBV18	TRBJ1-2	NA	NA	TGTGCCAGCTCACTGGAGGGATTGAACTATGGCTACACCTTC	CASSLEGLNYGYTF
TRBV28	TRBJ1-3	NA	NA	TGTGCCAGCAGTCGCGGCCCTGGAAACACCATATATTTT	CASSRGPGNTIYF
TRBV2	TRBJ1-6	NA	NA	TGTGCCAGCAGACGGGGGGTAGGTTCACCCCTCCACTTT	CASRRGVGSPLHF
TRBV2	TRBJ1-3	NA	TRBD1	TGTGCCAGCAGTCCACAGGGGGGTGGAAACACCATATATTTT	CASSPQGGGNTIYF
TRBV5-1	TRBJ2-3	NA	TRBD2	TGCGCCAGCAGTTTAGCGGGAGGGCCTATAGATACGCAGTATTTT	CASSLAGGPIDTQYF
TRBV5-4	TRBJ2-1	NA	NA	TGTGCCAGCAGCTTGGTTGGGACTGACAATGAGCAGTTCTTC	CASSLVGTDNEQFF
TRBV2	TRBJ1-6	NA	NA	TGTGCCAGCTGGGGGGGGGTTCATTCACCCCTCCACTTT	CASWGGVHSPLHF
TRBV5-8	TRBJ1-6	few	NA	TGTGCCAGCAGCCGAAGGGGCTTTAATTCACCCCTCCACTTT	CASSRRGFNSPLHF
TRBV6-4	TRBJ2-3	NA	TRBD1	TGTGCCAGCAGCCCACAGGGGGGAGATACGCAGTATTTT	CASSPQGGDTQYF
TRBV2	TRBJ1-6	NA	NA	TGTGCCAGCAGTGAGCAGGGAGGGTCACCCCTCCACTTT	CASSEQGGSPLHF
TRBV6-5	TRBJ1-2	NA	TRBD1	TGTGCCAGCAGTATACAGGGGGCAGGCTATGGCTACACCTTC	CASSIQGAGYGYTF
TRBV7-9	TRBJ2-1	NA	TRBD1	TGTGCCAGCAGCTCAACAGGGGGAAATGAGCAGTTCTTC	CASSSTGGNEQFF
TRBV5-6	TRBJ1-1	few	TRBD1	TGTGCCAGCAGCATCAGACAGGGACTGAACACTGAAGCTTTCTTT	CASSIRQGLNTEAFF
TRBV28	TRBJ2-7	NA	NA	NA	CASSSSFTFSYEQYF
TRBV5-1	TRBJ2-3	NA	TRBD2	TGCGCCAGCAGCTCTAGCGGGGGAGGGTCAGATACGCAGTATTTT	CASSSSGGGSDTQYF
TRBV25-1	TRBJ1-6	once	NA	TGTGCCAGCAGTGAAGGGCAGGTTGTTTCACCCCTCCACTTT	CASSEGQVVSPLHF
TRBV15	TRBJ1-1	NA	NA	TGTGCCACCAGCAGAGATGGGAGGGGATCTGAAGCTTTCTTT	CATSRDGRGSEAFF
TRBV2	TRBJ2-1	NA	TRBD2	TGTGCCAGCAGTGTAGCGGGGGGCTCCTACAATGAGCAGTTCTTC	CASSVAGGSYNEQFF
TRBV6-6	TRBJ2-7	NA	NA	TGTGCCAGCAGTTACTCGAGTAAGGAGGGGTTGGAGTACTTC	CASSYSSKEGLEYF
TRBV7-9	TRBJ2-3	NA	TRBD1	TGTGCCAGCAGCTTAGTTACAGGGGCTTCATTTGATACGCAGTATTTT	CASSLVTGASFDTQYF